The 17 T cell receptor beta chains below were found in one sample sequenced in a study of CD8 T cells in ankylosing spondylitis. TCRdb reanalysed the 5' RACE reads using MiXCR and keeps one entry per CDR3 protein. This table has about 200,000 distinct CDR3 sequences, about 13% appearing once. The material sequenced was blood, either unsorted or a sorted T cell fraction (not recorded which). Source of these receptors: a male donor with ankylosing spondylitis or in good health (not recorded which).

This clonotype showed up many times. The J gene is TRBJ1-1, the V gene TRBV4-1; D call uncertain. In germline, CDR1 is MGHRA, CDR2 YSYEKL. The ends were cut back, 1 base at V and 5 bases at J, with 8 bases in the middle. The CDR3 runs 13 residues. CDR3 amino acids: CASSQVGVTEAFF. CDR3 coding DNA: TGCGCCAGCAGCCAAGTTGGTGTAACTGAAGCTTTCTTT.

The rearrangement joins TRBV7-9 to TRBJ2-7; D gene unclear. The ends were cut back, 3 bases at V and 2 bases at J, with 11 bases in the middle. CDR1 SEHNR and CDR2 FQNEAQ come from the germline V gene (reference sequence). The CDR3 sequence is 14 residues long. The CDR3 DNA is TGTGCCAGCAGCTTGAGCGCCCGGGCCTACGAGCAGTACTTC. Encoded protein: CASSLSARAYEQYF.

This clonotype was observed a few times. The rearrangement joins TRBV7-6 to TRBJ1-2; perhaps TRBD1 as D (6 bases). With 5 bases removed from V and 3 bases from J, the gap between germline ends came to 16 bases. CDR1 SGHVS and CDR2 FNYEAQ come from the germline V gene. This CDR3 comprises 15 residues. As DNA, the CDR3 is TGTGCCAGCAGCCCCTCAGGGGCGCGTGACTATGGCTACACCTTC. It encodes CASSPSGARDYGYTF. Complete variable domain (other parts from reference TRBV7-6 and TRBJ1-2): GAGVSQSPRYKVTKRGQDVALRCDPISGHVSLYWYRQALGQGPEFLTYFNYEAQQDKSGLPNDRFSAERPEGSISTLTIQRTEQRDSAMYRCASSPSGARDYGYTFGSGTRLTVV.

The chain links TRBV29-1 to TRBJ2-1; 8 nucleotides line up with TRBD2. CDR1 and CDR2 from the germline V gene are SQVTM and ANQGSEA. The CDR3 covers 15 residues. Trimming removed 4 bases from V and 5 bases from J; junction bases left unmatched: 10. The CDR3 spells CSVVIRGGRHNEQFF. DNA for the CDR3: TGCAGCGTTGTTATTCGGGGGGGACGGCACAATGAGCAGTTCTTC.

This clonotype was recorded only once. The chain couples TRBV19 to TRBJ2-1; D gene uncertain. The CDR3 totals 14 residues. Germline V gene data show CDR1 as LNHDA and CDR2 as SQIVND (reference sequence). V dropped 5 bases and J dropped 4 bases, with 12 bases sitting between them. CDR3 loop: CASSFQEGYNEQFF. CDR3 sequence (DNA): TGTGCCAGTAGTTTTCAGGAAGGGTACAATGAGCAGTTCTTC.

This clonotype was seen a handful of times. The chain links TRBV2 to TRBJ2-5, with TRBD1 as a possible D gene (5 bases). The CDR3 has 16 residues. V shed 8 bases and J shed 1 base, with 20 bases lying between them. Germline CDR1 is SNHLY and CDR2 is FYNNEI. CDR3 loop: CASLLESAGFQETQYF. The CDR3, as DNA: TGTGCCAGCCTTCTCGAATCGGCAGGGTTCCAAGAGACCCAGTACTTC.

The V call is TRBV6-5, the J call TRBJ2-3, with 9 bases that match TRBD2. J lost 2 bases, V lost 2 bases, and 11 bases had no gene match. The CDR3 contains 18 residues. Germline CDR1 is MNHEY and CDR2 is SVGAGI. The CDR3 nucleotides read TGTGCCAGCAGTTACGGGCGGGAGGGCCTTCCTCTCACAGATACGCAGTATTTT. Its translation: CASSYGREGLPLTDTQYF.

The chain combines TRBV5-6 with TRBJ2-1; TRBD2 might be the D (6 bases). CDR1 and CDR2 (germline): SGHDT, YYEEEE. V gave up 1 base and J gave up 5 bases, with 16 bases separating them. CDR3 length: 16 residues. The CDR3 bases are TGTGCCAGCAGCTTGTTCGCGGGGTACCGTGACAATGAGCAGTTCTTC. This gives the protein CASSLFAGYRDNEQFF.

This rearrangement joins TRBV7-9 to TRBJ1-1; unclear D gene. V lost 4 bases and J lost 5, with 5 bases in between. Germline loops: CDR1 SEHNR, CDR2 FQNEAQ (reference sequence). The CDR3 length is 11 residues. CDR3 sequence reads: CASSSLTEAFF. The CDR3 DNA reads as TGTGCCAGCAGCTCCCTGACTGAAGCTTTCTTT. The full variable domain, with the rest looked up from reference TRBV7-9 and TRBJ1-1, is DTGVSQNPRHKITKRGQNVTFRCDPISEHNRLYWYRQTLGQGPEFLTYFQNEAQLEKSRLLSDRFSAERPKGSFSTLEIQRTEQGDSAMYLCASSSLTEAFFGQGTRLTVV.

Ten or more counts support this clonotype. J is TRBJ1-1 and V is TRBV5-1, with D maybe TRBD1 (6 bases). The CDR3 sequence is 13 residues long. Germline V gene lookup returns CDR1 SGHRS and CDR2 YFSETQ. V lost 4 bases to trimming and J lost 4 bases, with 11 bases between them. CDR3 in amino acids: CASSAQGTTEAFF. The CDR3 coding sequence is TGCGCCAGCAGCGCACAGGGCACCACTGAAGCTTTCTTT.

Only a few counts were recorded for this clonotype. This chain joins TRBV29-1 and TRBJ2-1; 14 bases line up with TRBD2. CDR3 length equals 14 residues. Germline loops: CDR1 SQVTM, CDR2 ANQGSEA. V was pared by 3 bases and J by 8 bases, with 3 bases of the junction left unmatched. Written as DNA, the CDR3 is TGCAGCGTTGAGGGACTAGCGGGAGTTTATGAGCAGTTCTTC. Translated: CSVEGLAGVYEQFF.

This clonotype was found a few times. The V gene is TRBV18, the J gene TRBJ2-5, with D perhaps being TRBD1 or TRBD2 (5 bases each). The CDR3 sequence is 13 residues long. Trimming shortened V by 4 bases and J by 0 bases, and 6 bases separated the two germline ends. Germline loops: CDR1 KGHSH, CDR2 LQKENI. CDR3 region: CASSRGDQETQYF. The CDR3 region has the DNA TGTGCCAGCTCACGAGGGGACCAAGAGACCCAGTACTTC.

This chain joins TRBV5-5 and TRBJ2-7; 8 bases align to TRBD1. CDR1 and CDR2 (germline): SGHKS, YYEKEE (reference sequence). Trimming removed 4 bases from V and 2 bases from J; junction bases left unmatched: 8. This CDR3 contains 15 residues. In DNA form, the CDR3 reads TGTGCCAGCAGCCCGGCCGGACAGGGAGCCTACGAGCAGTACTTC. Its translation is CASSPAGQGAYEQYF.

The rearrangement uses TRBV7-2 and TRBJ2-7; TRBD2 aligns across 11 bases. The CDR3 is 15 amino acids. V shed 2 bases, J shed 2 bases, and the junction held 2 bases outside the gene matches. Germline V gene sequence: CDR1 SGHTA, CDR2 FQGNSA. CDR3 in DNA: TGTGCCAGCAGCTTAATTAGCGGGGGGGCCTACGAGCAGTACTTC. This translates into CASSLISGGAYEQYF.

This clonotype showed up just a few times. The chain recombines TRBV20-1 with TRBJ2-1; D gene uncertain. V shed 5 bases and J shed 13 bases, with 18 bases lying between them. The CDR3 is 12 residues long. The germline gives CDR1 DFQATT, CDR2 SNEGSKA (reference sequence). CDR3 sequence: CSAPTQLPTQFF. CDR3 DNA sequence: TGCAGTGCTCCGACCCAACTCCCCACACAGTTCTTC.

This clonotype was seen a few times. This chain connects TRBV27 to TRBJ2-7; TRBD2 agrees at 14 bases. Germline trimming cut 3 bases from V and 6 bases from J; bases unmatched to any gene: 7. Germline values: CDR1 MNHEY, CDR2 SMNVEV (reference sequence). This CDR3 is 16 amino acids long. The CDR3 bases are TGTGCCAGCAGTTTCCTGGGACTAGCGGGAGAAGGCGAGCAGTACTTC. Translation gives CASSFLGLAGEGEQYF.

V is TRBV15 and J is TRBJ2-7, with D maybe TRBD1 (6 bases). Per germline, CDR1 LNHNV and CDR2 YYDKDF (reference sequence). The CDR3 consists of 13 residues. The V gene lost 2 bases and the J gene lost 6 bases, with 11 bases spanning the gap. Here the CDR3 DNA reads TGTGCCACCAGCAGACAGGGGCGTCGCGAGCAGTACTTC. Translation: CATSRQGRREQYF.